This is a list of T cell receptor beta chains from one sample in a study of blood T cell repertoires in COVID-19. Clones were sequenced by immunoSEQ multiplex PCR, and TCRdb holds only the in-frame ones, with some missing. The data contain a few hundred thousand clones, approximately 86% of them singletons. The sample was peripheral blood. Source of these receptors: a woman aged 70-85 years with COVID-19, enrolled during active disease. The conserved cysteine and the conserved F or W are not part of the CDR3 here.

CDR3: ASSPSTGDNSPLH; J: TRBJ1-6; V: TRBV18
CDR3: ASSEYLTPGQDNYGYT; J: TRBJ1-2; V: TRBV2
CDR3: ASSGEDLWKTEAF; J: TRBJ1-1; V: TRBV19
CDR3: ASSRGQGAHEQY; J: TRBJ2-7; V: TRBV5-6
CDR3: ASSPSGFLNTEAF; J: TRBJ1-1; V: TRBV6-6
CDR3: ASSYSTVSQGGRNEQF; J: TRBJ2-1; V: TRBV6-2/TRBV6-3
CDR3: ASSEDRGRRGPNTGELF; J: TRBJ2-2; V: TRBV13
CDR3: ASSTLGTGESNQPQH; J: TRBJ1-5; V: TRBV19
CDR3: ASSLGDNNSPLH; J: TRBJ1-6; V: TRBV7-9
CDR3: ASSLGTGTYEQY; J: TRBJ2-7; V: TRBV7-9
CDR3: ASRPSGTGVYEQY; J: TRBJ2-7; V: TRBV19
CDR3: ASRGLGTQY; J: TRBJ2-5; V: TRBV12-3/TRBV12-4
CDR3: ASRGTGEGELF; J: TRBJ2-2; V: TRBV12-3/TRBV12-4
CDR3: ASSHRGQGYEKLF; J: TRBJ1-4; V: TRBV14
CDR3: ASSLVGASMETQY; J: TRBJ2-5; V: TRBV6-5
CDR3: ASSLRGAGGAERPGELF; J: TRBJ2-2; V: TRBV5-1
CDR3: ASSYYREAPLH; J: TRBJ1-6; V: TRBV6-6
CDR3: ASSVQGRTEAF; J: TRBJ1-1; V: TRBV25-1
CDR3: ASGLVSGGWDEKLF; J: TRBJ1-4; V: TRBV12-5
CDR3: ASSKTWQGGCLLYGYT; J: TRBJ1-2; V: TRBV21-1
CDR3: ASSEDLGGYYNEQF; J: TRBJ2-1; V: TRBV10-1
CDR3: SVEGAEWVNGYT; J: TRBJ1-2; V: TRBV29-1
CDR3: ASSLTSLQETQY; J: TRBJ2-5; V: TRBV13
CDR3: ASSLGEGQGKGYT; J: TRBJ1-2; V: TRBV5-1
CDR3: ASSQVALRDRGSDTQY; J: TRBJ2-3; V: TRBV3-1/TRBV3-2
CDR3: ATLGPGRGSPLH; J: TRBJ1-6; V: TRBV19
CDR3: ASSSRDRGISDTQY; J: TRBJ2-3; V: TRBV7-9
CDR3: AISATGPPNDYGYT; J: TRBJ1-2; V: TRBV10-3
CDR3: ASSPTSASGELF; J: TRBJ2-2; V: TRBV7-3
CDR3: ASSEATPGLAGGHATDTQY; J: TRBJ2-3; V: TRBV6-1
CDR3: ASYGRGKGYGYT; J: TRBJ1-2; V: TRBV6-5
CDR3: ASRLNRRDRGYNTEAF; J: TRBJ1-1; V: TRBV19
CDR3: ASSGTAGTGELF; J: TRBJ2-2; V: TRBV5-1
CDR3: ASSKGRGLAKNIQY; J: TRBJ2-4; V: TRBV21-1
CDR3: ASSLDHSSGNTIY; J: TRBJ1-3; V: TRBV7-2
CDR3: ASSLNPSGETQY; J: TRBJ2-5; V: TRBV7-3
CDR3: ASSLVPGGKDTQY; J: TRBJ2-3; V: TRBV7-2
CDR3: AWSVGTGYT; J: TRBJ1-2; V: TRBV30
CDR3: ASRYGTGVSSTDTQY; J: TRBJ2-3; V: TRBV5-5
CDR3: ASRFLPGQGAAEAF; J: TRBJ1-1; V: TRBV7-9
CDR3: ASSKDRWSSYEQY; J: TRBJ2-7; V: TRBV21-1
CDR3: AWSAERGRAETQY; J: TRBJ2-5; V: TRBV30
CDR3: ASSPGQLLNSEAF; J: TRBJ1-1; V: TRBV6-5
CDR3: ASSSIGQGRTEAF; J: TRBJ1-1; V: TRBV6-2/TRBV6-3
CDR3: ATSRAQGVDEQF; J: TRBJ2-1; V: TRBV24-1
CDR3: ATSDSGSPTYEQY; J: TRBJ2-7; V: TRBV24-1